These 15 T cell receptor beta chains came from one sample sequenced in a study of human T cells and chemical hapten exposure (dated by TCRdb to the early 2020s). The time point label, as the study defines it: pre-sensitization, week 0. Interpreted using the paper, the treatment or condition label stands for: therapeutic diphenylcyclopropenone sensitization with weekly scalp DPC. Library preparation used RACE. The instrument was a NextSeq 500. TCRdb reprocessing: public reads trimmed at Q25 with fastp, clones called with MiXCR, in-frame beta chains kept. CDR3 protein sequences are deduplicated, and each keeps its most common genes and DNA. The sample records about 270,000 distinct CDR3 sequences, approximately 7.5% of which are singletons. More than 0.95% of the sample goes to the ten largest clones. The source material was whole blood, sampled in connection with sensitization to the hapten diphenylcyclopropenone (DPC). The origin of the receptors is a man aged 18 to 35 with alopecia areata. Some clones in this sample may be carry-over from other donors' samples.

This clonotype was picked up a small number of times. V gene TRBV10-3 combines with J gene TRBJ1-3; D possibly corresponds to TRBD1 (5 bases). Germline CDR1 is ENHRY and CDR2 is SYGVKD. The CDR3 loop spans 19 amino acids. With 2 bases removed from V and 2 bases from J, the gap between germline ends came to 22 bases. The CDR3 reads CAISEDPHLVGGAGNTIYF. CDR3 nucleotide sequence: TGTGCCATCAGTGAGGATCCCCACCTTGTCGGGGGGGCTGGAAACACCATATATTTT.

This clonotype has a handful of counts. The chain couples TRBV5-1 to TRBJ2-6; 7 bases align to TRBD1. The V and J ends lost 4 bases and 0 bases, in that order; junction bases with no gene match: 4. This CDR3 spans 16 amino acids. The germline V gene encodes CDR1 SGHRS and CDR2 YFSETQ. For the CDR3, the DNA is TGCGCCAGCAGCCCGGACAGGACCTCTGGGGCCAACGTCCTGACTTTC. It is translated as CASSPDRTSGANVLTF. Variable domain in full (rest from reference TRBV5-1 and TRBJ2-6): KAGVTQTPRYLIKTRGQQVTLSCSPISGHRSVSWYQQTPGQGLQFLFEYFSETQRNKGNFPGRFSGRQFSNSRSEMNVSTLELGDSALYLCASSPDRTSGANVLTFGAGSRLTVL.

V is TRBV7-9 and J is TRBJ1-2; D ambiguous. Germline assignment: CDR1 SEHNR and CDR2 FQNEAQ (reference sequence). V was clipped by 5 bases and J by 7 bases, with 14 bases between them. The CDR3 is 13 residues long. CDR3 nucleotides: TGTGCCAGCAGCGGAGGTGCGGTCGCTGGCTACACCTTC. It encodes CASSGGAVAGYTF.

In the case of this clonotype: Mismatch with germline at one junction end may stem from a read error. The chain has TRBV4-1 and TRBJ2-4; D might be TRBD2 (5 bases). This CDR3 region has 17 residues. Germline V lookup: CDR1 MGHRA, CDR2 YSYEKL. This CDR3 is CASSQGGVYLAKNTQYF. CDR3 coding DNA: TGCGCCAGCAGCCAAGGGGGTGTGTACCTAGCCAAAAACACTCAGTACTTC.

This clonotype was observed a few times. V gene TRBV20-1 combines with J gene TRBJ1-1, with unresolved D. CDR1 is DFQATT and CDR2 is SNEGSKA in the germline V gene (reference sequence). V lost 4 bases, J lost 1 base, and 7 bases lay in between. This CDR3 spans 12 amino acids. As DNA, the CDR3 is TGCAGTGCTAATCCTGGGAACACTGAAGCTTTCTTT. It codes for CSANPGNTEAFF.

Many counts were recorded for this clonotype. This chain uses TRBV4-3 with TRBJ2-2; 9 bases are shared with TRBD1. The trim removed 5 bases at V and 7 bases at J, leaving 5 bases unmatched. Germline V gene lookup returns CDR1 LGHNA and CDR2 YSLEER. The CDR3 is 14 amino acids. In nucleotides, the CDR3 is TGCGCCAGCAGCGGGGGACAGGGCGGCGGGGAGCTGTTTTTT. Translation: CASSGGQGGGELFF.

As for this clonotype: An end of the junction does not agree with germline; a read error may underlie this. The chain joins TRBV15 to TRBJ2-7; D assignment may be TRBD1 or TRBD2 (5 bases each). The germline V gene encodes CDR1 LNHNV and CDR2 YYDKDF (reference sequence). This CDR3 spans 13 amino acids. The CDR3 DNA follows: TGTGCCACCAGCCCTCAGCGCAGGGACGAGCAGCACTTC. The encoded protein is CATSPQRRDEQHF.

The chain combines TRBV20-1 with TRBJ1-5; D not resolved. This CDR3 contains 12 residues. V lost 6 bases and J lost 5, with 11 bases in between. Germline V gives CDR1 DFQATT, CDR2 SNEGSKA (reference sequence). The CDR3 reads CSAGLSHQPQHF. CDR3 nucleotide sequence: TGCAGTGCCGGACTGTCTCATCAGCCCCAGCATTTT.

This clonotype has just a few counts. DNA of the CDR3: TGCAGTGCCCCAGGGGGAGAGACCCAGTACTTC. Its translation: CSAPGGETQYF. This chain connects TRBV20-1 to TRBJ2-5, with 7 bases matching TRBD1. The CDR3 spans 11 residues. Per germline, CDR1 DFQATT and CDR2 SNEGSKA (reference sequence). V trimming: 6 bases; J trimming: 4 bases; junction bases outside the gene matches: 2.

This clonotype has only a few counts. This chain links TRBV27 with TRBJ2-4; D is perhaps TRBD1 (5 bases). The CDR3 has 15 residues. The ends were cut back, 6 bases at V and 4 bases at J, with 16 bases in the middle. CDR1 and CDR2 (germline): MNHEY, SMNVEV (reference sequence). The CDR3 region has the DNA TGTGCCAGCAGCTCGAACCTCCAGGGAAAAAACATTCAGTACTTC. It translates to CASSSNLQGKNIQYF.

Only a few counts were recorded for this clonotype. The chain employs TRBV24-1 and TRBJ2-5, with 7 positions matching TRBD1. V shed 3 bases, J shed 5 bases, and the junction held 11 bases outside the gene matches. Germline V gives CDR1 KGHDR, CDR2 SFDVKD. The CDR3 has 16 amino acids. CDR3 DNA: TGTGCCACCAGTGATATAACTGGGACAGCTAGCGAGACCCAGTACTTC. This gives the protein CATSDITGTASETQYF.

This clonotype has a handful of counts. In DNA form, the CDR3 reads TGTGCCAGCACCTTCAATGGGGGGTTTAATCCTCCTTACAATGAGCAGTTCTTC. Translating it yields CASTFNGGFNPPYNEQFF. The chain couples TRBV27 to TRBJ2-1, with D perhaps matching TRBD2 (6 bases). Germline V gives CDR1 MNHEY, CDR2 SMNVEV (reference sequence). V lost 7 bases and J lost 4, with 26 bases in between. This CDR3 has 18 amino acids.

There are many counts of this clonotype. The CDR3, as DNA: TGTGCCACCGGTACTGGAAACACCATATATTTT. This gives the protein CATGTGNTIYF. The chain combines TRBV24-1 with TRBJ1-3; D is undetermined. Per germline, CDR1 KGHDR and CDR2 SFDVKD. V was trimmed by 9 bases and J by 2 bases, leaving 4 bases between them. The CDR3 is 11 residues long.

This sequence joins TRBV20-1 and TRBJ1-4; D remains unclear. The CDR3 runs 12 residues. CDR1 DFQATT and CDR2 SNEGSKA come from the germline V gene (reference sequence). Here the CDR3 DNA reads TGCGTAGGCCAGGATCAAAATGAAAAACTGTTTTTT. Amino acid sequence: CVGQDQNEKLFF.

This clonotype was detected a few times. The rearrangement joins TRBV25-1 to TRBJ1-1; no firm D call. The germline V gene encodes CDR1 MGHDK and CDR2 SYGVNS. V was clipped by 6 bases and J by 0 bases, with 8 bases between them. The CDR3 covers 13 residues. CDR3 sequence: CASRTEVNTEAFF. CDR3 sequence (DNA): TGTGCCAGCAGGACGGAGGTGAACACTGAAGCTTTCTTT.